This T cell receptor (beta chain) originates from a study of early T cells in non-severe SARS-CoV-2 infection. The CDR3 is 15 amino acids. J lost 2 bases, V lost 2 bases, and 1 base had no gene match. Germline CDR1 and CDR2: MNHEY and SVGEGT. TCRdb recomputed calls from the 5' RACE reads with MiXCR, one row per CDR3 protein. The sample carries about 36,000 distinct CDR3 sequences, 5.3% recorded once. A single count supports this clonotype. This chain uses TRBV6-2 or TRBV6-3 with TRBJ1-2; 11 bases map to TRBD1. The specimen was whole blood. The receptor comes from an adult who was a healthcare worker with PCR-confirmed SARS-CoV-2 infection or an uninfected control (not recorded which). The CDR3 bases are TGTGCCAGCAGTTACGGACAGGGGGCCAACTATGGCTACACCTTC. Amino acid sequence: CASSYGQGANYGYTF.